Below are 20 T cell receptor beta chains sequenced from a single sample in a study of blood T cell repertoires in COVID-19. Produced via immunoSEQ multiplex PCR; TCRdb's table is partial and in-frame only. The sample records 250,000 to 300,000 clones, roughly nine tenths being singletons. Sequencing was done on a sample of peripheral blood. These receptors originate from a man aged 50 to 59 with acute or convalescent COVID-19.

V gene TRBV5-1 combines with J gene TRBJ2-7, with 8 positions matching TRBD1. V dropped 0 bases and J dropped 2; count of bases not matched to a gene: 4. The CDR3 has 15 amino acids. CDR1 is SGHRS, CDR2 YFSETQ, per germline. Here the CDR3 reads CASSLGQGRTYEQYF. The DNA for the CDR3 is TGCGCCAGCAGCTTGGGACAGGGGAGGACCTACGAGCAGTACTTC.

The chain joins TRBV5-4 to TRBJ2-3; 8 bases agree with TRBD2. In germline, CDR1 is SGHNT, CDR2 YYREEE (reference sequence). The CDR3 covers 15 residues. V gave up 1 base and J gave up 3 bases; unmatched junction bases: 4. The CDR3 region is CASSLKTGGTDTQYF. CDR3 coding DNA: TGTGCCAGCAGCTTGAAGACGGGGGGGACAGATACGCAGTATTTT. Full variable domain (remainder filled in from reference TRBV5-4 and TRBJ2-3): ETGVTQSPTHLIKTRGQQVTLRCSSQSGHNTVSWYQQALGQGPQFIFQYYREEENGRGNFPPRFSGLQFPNYSSELNVNALELDDSALYLCASSLKTGGTDTQYFGPGTRLTVL.

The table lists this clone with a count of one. The CDR3 bases are TGTGCCAGCAGCCGATCCGGGACAGGGGTGCGGCAGCCCCAGCATTTT. It translates to CASSRSGTGVRQPQHF. The J gene is TRBJ1-5, the V gene TRBV6-6; 10 bases align to TRBD1. The CDR3 consists of 16 residues. The V gene's germline CDR1 is MNHNY and CDR2 SVGAGI (reference sequence). The J segment lost 7 bases and the V segment lost 6 bases, leaving 12 bases of the junction unmatched.

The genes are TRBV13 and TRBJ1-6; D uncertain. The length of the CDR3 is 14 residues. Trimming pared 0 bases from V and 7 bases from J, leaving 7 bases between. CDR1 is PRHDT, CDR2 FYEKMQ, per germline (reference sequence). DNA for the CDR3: TGTGCCAGCAGCTTAGGACAGCTCAATTCACCCCTCCACTTT. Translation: CASSLGQLNSPLHF.

CDR3 coding DNA: TGTGCCAGCAGCCGGGGCACCAACACCTACAATGAGCAGTTCTTC. Translated, it gives CASSRGTNTYNEQFF. The chain combines TRBV14 with TRBJ2-1; D perhaps matches TRBD1 (5 bases). The CDR3 sequence is 15 residues long. V was pared by 4 bases and J by 2 bases, with 12 bases between. Per germline, CDR1 SGHDN and CDR2 FVKESK. The full variable domain, with the rest looked up from reference TRBV14 and TRBJ2-1, is EAGVTQFPSHSVIEKGQTVTLRCDPISGHDNLYWYRRVMGKEIKFLLHFVKESKQDESGMPNNRFLAERTGGTYSTLKVQPAELEDSGVYFCASSRGTNTYNEQFFGPGTRLTVL.

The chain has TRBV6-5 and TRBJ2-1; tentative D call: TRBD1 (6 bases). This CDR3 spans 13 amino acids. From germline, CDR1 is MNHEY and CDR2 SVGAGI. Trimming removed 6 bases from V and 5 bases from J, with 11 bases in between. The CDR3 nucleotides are TGTGCCAGCAGCTTCGGGACACACAATGAGCAGTTCTTC. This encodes CASSFGTHNEQFF.

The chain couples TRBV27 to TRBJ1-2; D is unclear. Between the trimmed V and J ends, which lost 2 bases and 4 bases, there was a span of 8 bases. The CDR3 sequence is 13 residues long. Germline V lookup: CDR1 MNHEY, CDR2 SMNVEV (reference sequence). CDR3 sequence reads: CASSLGESYGYTF. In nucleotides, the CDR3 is TGTGCCAGCAGTTTAGGGGAGAGCTATGGCTACACCTTC.

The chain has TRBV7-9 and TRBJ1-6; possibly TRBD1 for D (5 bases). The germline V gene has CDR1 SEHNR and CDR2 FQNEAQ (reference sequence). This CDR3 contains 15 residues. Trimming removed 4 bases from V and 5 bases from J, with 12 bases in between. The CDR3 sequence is CASSSIGGDNSPLHF. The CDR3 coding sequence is TGTGCCAGCAGCTCAATCGGGGGAGATAATTCACCCCTCCACTTT.

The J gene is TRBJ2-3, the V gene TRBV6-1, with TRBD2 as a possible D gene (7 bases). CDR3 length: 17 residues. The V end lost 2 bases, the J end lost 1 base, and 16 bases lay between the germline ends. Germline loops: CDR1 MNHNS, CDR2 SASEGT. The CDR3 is CASSEWSGAGGTDTQYF. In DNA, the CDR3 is TGTGCCAGCAGTGAATGGTCAGGGGCGGGAGGCACAGATACGCAGTATTTT.

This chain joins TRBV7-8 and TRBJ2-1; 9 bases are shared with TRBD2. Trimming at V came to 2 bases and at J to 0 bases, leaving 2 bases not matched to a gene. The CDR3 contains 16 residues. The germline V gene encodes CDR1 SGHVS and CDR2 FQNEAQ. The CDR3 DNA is TGTGCCAGCAGCTTAAGAGCGGGGGGCTCCTACAATGAGCAGTTCTTC. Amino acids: CASSLRAGGSYNEQFF.

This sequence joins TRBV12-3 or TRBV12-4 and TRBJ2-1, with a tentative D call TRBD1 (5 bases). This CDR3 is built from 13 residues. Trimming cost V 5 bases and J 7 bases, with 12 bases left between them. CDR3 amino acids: CASSRRAYNEQFF. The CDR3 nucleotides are TGTGCCAGCAGTCGCAGGGCGTATAATGAGCAGTTCTTC.

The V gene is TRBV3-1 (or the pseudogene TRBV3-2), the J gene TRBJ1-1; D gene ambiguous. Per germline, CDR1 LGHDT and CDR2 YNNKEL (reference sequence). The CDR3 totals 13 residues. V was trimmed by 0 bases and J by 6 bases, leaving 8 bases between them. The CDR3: CASSQEGGAEAFF. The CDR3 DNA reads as TGTGCCAGCAGCCAAGAAGGTGGAGCTGAAGCTTTCTTT.

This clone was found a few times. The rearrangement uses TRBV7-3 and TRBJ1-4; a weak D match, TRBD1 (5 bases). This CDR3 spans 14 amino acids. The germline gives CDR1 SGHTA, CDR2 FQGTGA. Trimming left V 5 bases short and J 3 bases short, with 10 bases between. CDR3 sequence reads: CASSLEGANEKLFF. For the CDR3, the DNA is TGTGCCAGCAGCCTCGAAGGGGCTAATGAAAAACTGTTTTTT.

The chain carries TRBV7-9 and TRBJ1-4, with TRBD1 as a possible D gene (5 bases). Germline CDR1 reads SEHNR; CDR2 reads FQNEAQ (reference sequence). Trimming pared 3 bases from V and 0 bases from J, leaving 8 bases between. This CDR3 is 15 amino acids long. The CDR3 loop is CASSFQGATNEKLFF. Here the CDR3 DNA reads TGTGCCAGCAGCTTCCAGGGTGCAACTAATGAAAAACTGTTTTTT.

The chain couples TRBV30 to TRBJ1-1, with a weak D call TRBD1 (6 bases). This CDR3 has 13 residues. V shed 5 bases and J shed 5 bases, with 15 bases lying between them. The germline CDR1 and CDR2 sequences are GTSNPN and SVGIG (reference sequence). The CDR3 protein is CAWGYREWTEAFF. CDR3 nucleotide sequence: TGTGCCTGGGGTTACAGGGAGTGGACTGAAGCTTTCTTT.

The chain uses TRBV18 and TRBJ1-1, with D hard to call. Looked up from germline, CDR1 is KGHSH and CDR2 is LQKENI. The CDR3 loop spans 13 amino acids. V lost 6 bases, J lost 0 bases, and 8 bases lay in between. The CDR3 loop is CASSSGVNTEAFF. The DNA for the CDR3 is TGTGCCAGCTCCTCCGGGGTGAACACTGAAGCTTTCTTT.

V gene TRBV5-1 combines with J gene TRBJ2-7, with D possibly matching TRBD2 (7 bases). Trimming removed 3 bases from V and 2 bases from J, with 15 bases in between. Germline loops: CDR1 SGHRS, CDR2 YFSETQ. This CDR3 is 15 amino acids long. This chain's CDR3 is CASSSVGGAPYEQYF. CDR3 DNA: TGCGCCAGCAGCTCGGTGGGGGGGGCGCCCTACGAGCAGTACTTC.

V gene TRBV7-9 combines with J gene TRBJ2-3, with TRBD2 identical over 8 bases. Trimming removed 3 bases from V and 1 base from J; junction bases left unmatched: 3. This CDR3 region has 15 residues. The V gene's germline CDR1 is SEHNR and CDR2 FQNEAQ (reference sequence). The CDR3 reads CASSFSGLGTDTQYF. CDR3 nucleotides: TGTGCCAGCAGCTTCTCGGGACTAGGCACAGATACGCAGTATTTT.

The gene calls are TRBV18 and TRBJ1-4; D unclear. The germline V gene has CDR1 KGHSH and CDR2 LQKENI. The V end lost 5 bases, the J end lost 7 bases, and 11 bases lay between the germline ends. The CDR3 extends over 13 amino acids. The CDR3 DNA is TGTGCCAGCTCAGATCAGGATATTGAAAAACTGTTTTTT. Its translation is CASSDQDIEKLFF.

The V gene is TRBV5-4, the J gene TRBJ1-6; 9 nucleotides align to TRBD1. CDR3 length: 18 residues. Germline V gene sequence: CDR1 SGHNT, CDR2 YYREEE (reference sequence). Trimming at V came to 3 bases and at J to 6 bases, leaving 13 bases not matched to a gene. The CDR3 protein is CASSWEGPGQGSNSPLHF. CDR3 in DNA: TGTGCCAGCAGCTGGGAGGGTCCGGGACAGGGAAGTAATTCACCCCTCCACTTT.